One sample yielded the 8 T cell receptor beta chains listed below, sequenced in a study of response to subunit inactivated influenza vaccine. TCRdb used MiXCR to reprocess the RT-PCR reads, holding one entry per CDR3 protein. The profile covers approximately 520,000 distinct CDR3 sequences, with roughly 25% appearing a single time and approximately 2% taken by the ten largest. Source: CD4+ T cells sorted from PBMCs, taken 4 to 6 days after vaccination. Every receptor here comes from a man aged 50-60 years who received an inactivated influenza vaccine.

The chain couples TRBV28 to TRBJ2-7; D ambiguous. The CDR3 has 13 amino acids. Trimming pared 5 bases from V and 3 bases from J, leaving 11 bases between. Germline assignment: CDR1 MDHEN and CDR2 SYDVKM. Here the CDR3 DNA reads TGTGCCAGCAGTCCCAGCATCAGCTACGAGCAGTACTTC. Its protein product is CASSPSISYEQYF.

About this clonotype itself: The junction does not match germline at one end; this may be a read error. The rearrangement links TRBV11-2 to TRBJ2-5, with D unresolved. Germline lookup yields CDR1 SGHAT and CDR2 FQNNGV. The CDR3 has 13 amino acids. CDR3 nucleotides: TGTGCCAGCAGGTTAGGCAACCAAGAGACCCAGTACTTC. Its translation: CASRLGNQETQYF.

This clonotype came up a few times. The gene calls are TRBV7-2 and TRBJ2-5; D is perhaps TRBD1 or TRBD2 (6 bases each). Germline V gene lookup returns CDR1 SGHTA and CDR2 FQGNSA. The V and J ends lost 4 bases and 5 bases respectively, with 17 bases between them. CDR3 length: 15 amino acids. CDR3 coding DNA: TGTGCCAGCAGCTGGGACCCCCGAGGGGGGGAGACCCAGTACTTC. Translation: CASSWDPRGGETQYF. Full variable domain (missing parts from reference TRBV7-2 and TRBJ2-5): GAGVSQSPSNKVTEKGKDVELRCDPISGHTALYWYRQSLGQGLEFLIYFQGNSAPDKSGLPSDRFSAERTGGSVSTLTIQRTQQEDSAVYLCASSWDPRGGETQYFGPGTRLLVL.

The CDR3 DNA sequence: TGCGCCAGCAGCTGGAGGACTAGCGGCGATGAGCAGTTCTTC. The encoded protein is CASSWRTSGDEQFF. V is TRBV5-1 and J is TRBJ2-1, with TRBD2 identical over 10 bases. Germline-derived CDR1 and CDR2 are SGHRS and YFSETQ. The V gene end was trimmed by 3 bases and the J gene end by 8 bases; junction bases not matched to a gene: 5. The CDR3 length is 14 residues.

The rearrangement uses TRBV6-1 and TRBJ2-3; weak D call: TRBD1 (6 bases). Germline V gene sequence: CDR1 MNHNS, CDR2 SASEGT. The CDR3 covers 15 residues. Trimming removed 7 bases from V and 0 bases from J, with 14 bases in between. This CDR3 reads CASTLTGTSTDTQYF. CDR3 nucleotide sequence: TGTGCCAGCACCTTGACAGGAACTAGCACAGATACGCAGTATTTT.

This chain uses TRBV5-1 with TRBJ1-4; tentative D call: TRBD1 (6 bases). CDR1 is SGHRS, CDR2 YFSETQ, per germline. This CDR3 contains 15 residues. Trimming stripped 7 bases from V and 3 bases from J, with 16 bases between. In DNA form, the CDR3 reads TGCGCCAGCGGTCGAGGGACAACTGCTAATGAAAAACTGTTTTTT. Amino acid sequence: CASGRGTTANEKLFF.

The chain employs TRBV29-1 and TRBJ2-7; D may be TRBD1 (6 bases). V was shortened by 6 bases and J by 1 base, with 10 bases between the two germline ends. Germline V CDR1 and CDR2: SQVTM, ANQGSEA. The CDR3 length is 12 residues. The CDR3 DNA sequence: TGCAGCGTCCAAGGGGGTTCCTACGAGCAGTACTTC. This gives the protein CSVQGGSYEQYF.

The V call is TRBV27, the J call TRBJ2-5; 11 bases are shared with TRBD2. Germline loops: CDR1 MNHEY, CDR2 SMNVEV (reference sequence). The CDR3 has 15 residues. Germline trimming cut 5 bases from V and 5 bases from J; bases unmatched to any gene: 7. For the CDR3, the DNA is TGTGCCAGCAGTGATACTAGCGGGAGCCGCGAGACCCAGTACTTC. This gives the protein CASSDTSGSRETQYF.